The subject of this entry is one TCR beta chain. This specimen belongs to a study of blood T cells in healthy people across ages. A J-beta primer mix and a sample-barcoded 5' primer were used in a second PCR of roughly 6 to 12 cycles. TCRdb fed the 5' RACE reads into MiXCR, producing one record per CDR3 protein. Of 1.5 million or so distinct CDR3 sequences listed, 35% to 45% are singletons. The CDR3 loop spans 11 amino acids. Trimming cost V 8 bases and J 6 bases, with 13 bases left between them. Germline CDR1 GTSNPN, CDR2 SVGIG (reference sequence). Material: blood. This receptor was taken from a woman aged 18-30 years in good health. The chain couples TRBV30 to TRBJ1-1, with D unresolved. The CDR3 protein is CAGKGNAEAFF. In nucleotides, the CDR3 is TGTGCCGGGAAAGGTAACGCTGAAGCTTTCTTT.